The sample holds many counts of the clone carrying this TCR beta chain. This sample is drawn from a study of early T cells in non-severe SARS-CoV-2 infection. Study-wide background: Sequencing used unsorted whole-blood bulk RNA, so chains lack pairing.

Germline loops: CDR1 SQVTM, CDR2 ANQGSEA. The CDR3 sequence is 12 residues long. V shed 4 bases and J shed 0 bases, with 6 bases lying between them. Using its own MiXCR run on the 5' RACE reads, TCRdb lists one record per CDR3 protein. Altogether more than 55,000 distinct CDR3 sequences are present, over 4.5% being singletons, with the ten largest covering around 3.5%. The origin of this receptor is an adult who was a healthcare worker with PCR-confirmed SARS-CoV-2 infection or an uninfected control (not recorded which). The sequencing here drew on whole blood, taken at baseline. The chain combines TRBV29-1 with TRBJ1-1; D is unclear. Here the CDR3 reads CSVGEMNTEAFF. Here the CDR3 DNA reads TGCAGCGTTGGTGAAATGAACACTGAAGCTTTCTTT. Full variable domain (remainder filled in from reference TRBV29-1 and TRBJ1-1): SAVISQKPSRDICQRGTSLTIQCQVDSQVTMMFWYRQQPGQSLTLIATANQGSEATYESGFVIDKFPISRPNLTFSTLTVSNMSPEDSSIYLCSVGEMNTEAFFGQGTRLTVV.